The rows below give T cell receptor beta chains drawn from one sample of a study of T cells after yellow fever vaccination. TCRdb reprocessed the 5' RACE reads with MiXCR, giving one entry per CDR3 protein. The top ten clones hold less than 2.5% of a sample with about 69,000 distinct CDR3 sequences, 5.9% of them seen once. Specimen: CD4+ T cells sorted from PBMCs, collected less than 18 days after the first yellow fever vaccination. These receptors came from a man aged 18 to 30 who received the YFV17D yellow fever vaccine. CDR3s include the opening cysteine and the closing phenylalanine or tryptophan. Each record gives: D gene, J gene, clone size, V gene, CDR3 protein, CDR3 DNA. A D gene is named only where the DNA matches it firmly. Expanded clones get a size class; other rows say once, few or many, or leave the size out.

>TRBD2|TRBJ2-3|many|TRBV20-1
CSARRGGDTQYF
TGCAGTGCTAGGCGGGGGGGAGATACGCAGTATTTT
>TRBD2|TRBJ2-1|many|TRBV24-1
CATSDRLAGADYNEQFF
TGTGCCACCAGTGACCGACTAGCGGGGGCCGATTACAATGAGCAGTTCTTC
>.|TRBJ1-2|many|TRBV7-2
CASSLVFALAFNYGYTF
TGTGCCAGCAGCTTAGTTTTTGCCTTAGCCTTTAACTATGGCTACACCTTC
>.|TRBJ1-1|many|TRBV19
CASRQIENTEAFF
TGTGCCAGCCGACAGATAGAGAACACTGAAGCTTTCTTT
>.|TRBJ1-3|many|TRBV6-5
CASAPLPGSSGNTIYF
TGTGCCAGCGCCCCCCTCCCAGGGTCCTCTGGAAACACCATATATTTT
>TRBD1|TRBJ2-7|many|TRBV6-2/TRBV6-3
CASRPIPVQGAPYEQYF
TGTGCCAGCAGGCCTATCCCCGTACAGGGGGCACCCTACGAGCAGTACTTC
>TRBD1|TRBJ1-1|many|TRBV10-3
CAISGTGGAGEAFF
TGTGCCATCAGTGGGACAGGGGGCGCGGGTGAAGCTTTCTTT
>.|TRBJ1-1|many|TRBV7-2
CASSLVGGGMNTEAFF
TGTGCCAGCAGCTTAGTCGGGGGGGGGATGAACACTGAAGCTTTCTTT
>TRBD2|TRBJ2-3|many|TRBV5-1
CASSLGTSGGTDTQYF
TGCGCCAGCAGCTTGGGGACTAGCGGGGGCACAGATACGCAGTATTTT
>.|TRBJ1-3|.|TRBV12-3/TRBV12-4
CASSLGAIYF
TGTGCCAGCAGCTTGGGGGCCATATATTTT
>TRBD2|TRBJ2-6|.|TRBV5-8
CASSPAGGATGANVLTF
TGTGCCAGCAGCCCGGCCGGGGGGGCTACTGGGGCCAACGTCCTGACTTTC
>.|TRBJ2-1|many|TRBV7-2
CASSLVTAREQFF
TGTGCCAGCAGCTTAGTTACAGCTCGGGAGCAGTTCTTC
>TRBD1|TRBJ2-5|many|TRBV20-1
CSARSGQVKETQYF
TGCAGTGCTAGGTCCGGACAGGTCAAAGAGACCCAGTACTTC
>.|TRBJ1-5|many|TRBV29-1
CSVTPSHNQPQHF
TGCAGCGTTACCCCCTCGCATAATCAGCCCCAGCATTTT
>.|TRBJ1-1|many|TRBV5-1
CASSFGEDTEAFF
TGCGCCAGCAGCTTCGGCGAGGACACTGAAGCTTTCTTT
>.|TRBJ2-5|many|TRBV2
CASNQLDQETQYF
TGTGCCAGCAATCAGCTAGACCAAGAGACCCAGTACTTC
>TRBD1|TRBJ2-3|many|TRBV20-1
CSARPAQGQVTDTQYF
TGCAGTGCTAGACCCGCCCAGGGACAGGTCACAGATACGCAGTATTTT
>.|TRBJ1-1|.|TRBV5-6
CASSPGPTCTEAFF
TGTGCCAGCAGCCCCGGGCCCACGTGCACTGAAGCTTTCTTT
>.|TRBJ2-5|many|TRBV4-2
CASSQAAGRETQYF
TGTGCCAGCAGCCAAGCGGCAGGGAGAGAGACCCAGTACTTC
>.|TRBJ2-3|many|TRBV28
CASSLLDRKGQYF
TGTGCCAGCAGTTTACTTGACAGGAAAGGGCAGTATTTT
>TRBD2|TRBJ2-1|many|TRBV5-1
CASSLALAVHEQFF
TGCGCCAGCAGCTTGGCGCTAGCGGTGCATGAGCAGTTCTTC
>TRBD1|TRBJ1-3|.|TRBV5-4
CASSSSGTGRNTIYF
TGTGCCAGCAGCTCCTCCGGGACAGGGAGAAACACCATATATTTT
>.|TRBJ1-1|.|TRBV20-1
CSARPDRNTEAFF
TGCAGTGCTAGACCCGACAGGAACACTGAAGCTTTCTTT
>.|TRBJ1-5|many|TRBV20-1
CSARDGRGYQPQHF
TGCAGTGCTAGAGATGGGAGGGGGTATCAGCCCCAGCATTTT
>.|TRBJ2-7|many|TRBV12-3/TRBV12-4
CASSFSSHTSYEQYF
TGTGCCAGCAGTTTTTCCAGCCACACATCCTACGAGCAGTACTTC
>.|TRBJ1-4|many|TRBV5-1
CASRGLENEKLFF
TGCGCCAGCAGGGGGCTGGAGAATGAAAAACTGTTTTTT
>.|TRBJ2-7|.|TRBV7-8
CASRPGRHGLFNAEQYF
TGTGCCAGCAGGCCTGGGCGCCACGGACTTTTCAACGCCGAGCAGTACTTC
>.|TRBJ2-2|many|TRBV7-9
CASSPWTNTGELFF
TGTGCCAGCAGCCCATGGACTAACACCGGGGAGCTGTTTTTT
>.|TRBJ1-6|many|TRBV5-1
CASSLAGSLDSPLHF
TGCGCCAGCAGCCTCGCGGGCAGCTTGGATTCACCCCTCCACTTT
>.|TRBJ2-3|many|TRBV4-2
CASSQDWLSDTQYF
TGTGCCAGCAGCCAAGATTGGCTTTCAGATACGCAGTATTTT
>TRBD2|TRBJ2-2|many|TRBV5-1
CASKGDYQSGELFF
TGCGCCAGCAAAGGGGACTACCAATCCGGGGAGCTGTTTTTT
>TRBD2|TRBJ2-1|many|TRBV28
CASSATSGGYNEQFF
TGTGCCAGCAGTGCGACTAGCGGGGGATACAATGAGCAGTTCTTC
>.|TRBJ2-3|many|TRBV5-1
CASSLSADTQYF
TGCGCCAGCAGCTTGTCAGCGGATACGCAGTATTTT
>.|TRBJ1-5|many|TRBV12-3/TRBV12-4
CASNRAGAEGQPQHF
TGTGCCAGCAATCGGGCAGGGGCGGAAGGTCAGCCCCAGCATTTT
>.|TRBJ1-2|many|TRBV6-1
CASSPGPTNGYTF
TGTGCCAGCAGCCCGGGACCGACTAATGGCTACACCTTC
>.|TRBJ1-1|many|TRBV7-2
CASSFQGGDTEAFF
TGTGCCAGCAGCTTCCAGGGTGGTGACACTGAAGCTTTCTTT
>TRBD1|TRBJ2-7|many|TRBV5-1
CASSLTGTGGVEQYF
TGCGCCAGCAGCCTGACCGGGACAGGGGGCGTCGAGCAGTACTTC
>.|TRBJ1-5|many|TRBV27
CASSPTGAQPQHF
TGTGCCAGCAGCCCGACAGGTGCTCAGCCCCAGCATTTT
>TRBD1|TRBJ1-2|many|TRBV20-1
CSASQGADGYTF
TGCAGTGCTAGCCAGGGGGCAGATGGCTACACCTTC
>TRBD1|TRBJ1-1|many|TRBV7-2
CASSLAPGQGAMGTEAFF
TGTGCCAGCAGCTTAGCGCCGGGACAGGGGGCCATGGGCACTGAAGCTTTCTTT
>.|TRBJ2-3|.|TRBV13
CASSLLQRNTQYF
TGTGCCAGCAGCTTACTACAGCGGAATACGCAGTATTTT
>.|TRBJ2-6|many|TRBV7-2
CASSLDFSGANVLTF
TGTGCCAGCAGCTTAGACTTTTCAGGGGCCAACGTCCTGACTTTC
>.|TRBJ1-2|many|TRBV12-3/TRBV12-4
CASSSGPSGYTF
TGTGCCAGCAGTTCTGGACCCTCGGGCTACACCTTC
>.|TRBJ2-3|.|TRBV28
CASTSFTDTQYF
TGTGCCAGCACCAGCTTCACAGATACGCAGTATTTT
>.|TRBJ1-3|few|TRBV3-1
CASSQDRGNTIYF
TGTGCCAGCAGCCAAGATCGAGGAAACACCATATATTTT
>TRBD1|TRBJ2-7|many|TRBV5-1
CASSLDRGSPYEQYF
TGCGCCAGCAGCTTGGACAGGGGAAGCCCCTACGAGCAGTACTTC
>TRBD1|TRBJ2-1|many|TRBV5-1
CASSLGASGGPFNEQFF
TGCGCCAGCAGCTTGGGCGCGTCAGGGGGCCCCTTTAATGAGCAGTTCTTC
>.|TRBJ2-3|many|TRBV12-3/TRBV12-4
CASEKQYTDTQYF
TGTGCCAGCGAGAAGCAGTACACAGATACGCAGTATTTT
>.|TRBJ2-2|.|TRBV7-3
CASRPGDRNTGSCFF
.
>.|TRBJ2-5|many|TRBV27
CASSRAGPDETQYF
TGTGCCAGCAGTCGAGCCGGGCCGGACGAGACCCAGTACTTC
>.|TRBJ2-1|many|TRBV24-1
CATSDLHGRVWLNEQFF
TGTGCCACCAGTGATTTGCACGGCAGGGTCTGGCTCAATGAGCAGTTCTTC
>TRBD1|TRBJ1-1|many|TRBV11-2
CASSSRSRQGNTEAFF
TGTGCCAGCAGTTCCCGGAGTCGACAGGGGAACACTGAAGCTTTCTTT
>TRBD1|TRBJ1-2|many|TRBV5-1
CASSLVFLGQGASYGYTF
TGCGCCAGCAGCTTGGTGTTTCTAGGACAGGGGGCTTCCTATGGCTACACCTTC